This T cell receptor (beta chain) derives from a study of blood T cell repertoires in COVID-19 (dated by TCRdb to 2020 to 2021). In the study overall: Samples from collaborators originated in the United States, Italy and Spain and spanned both the acute and convalescent phases of COVID-19. HLA class I and class II types, where available, came from metadata supplied by the sample provider rather than from assay-based typing. The material from the prospective study consisted of cDNA or gDNA derived from T cells, B-cell-depleted T cells, or PBMCs. The repertoires were released in a freely available public database meant as a resource for research on the immune response to SARS-CoV-2. The dataset comprised deeply sampled blood TCRbeta repertoires from subjects exposed to, actively infected with, or recovered from COVID-19. Samples came from the ongoing ImmuneRACE study (first 160 participants) plus 1,254 subjects from 6 global collaborators. The sample metadata nearly always contained a de-identified subject ID, COVID-19 status, age in years and sex.

This clone was seen only a few times. Its antigen is unknown. No quality values exist for individual bases; no much larger clone is one base distant. In the prospective study, participants were roughly 18 to 89 years old, resided in 20 to 30 geographic areas of the United States, and were enrolled through a virtual design. Cohort assignment in the prospective study relied on participant-reported clinical history from a screening survey and a study questionnaire. Recovered participants in ImmuneRACE Cohort 3 were defined as having two consecutive negative NP/OP PCR tests, clearance from a healthcare professional, or resolution of symptoms. Mobile phlebotomists in the prospective study collected whole blood, serum and a nasopharyngeal or oropharyngeal swab from every participant. Prospective study participants could optionally give additional blood draws and questionnaires over an approximately 2-month period. Before DNA extraction, blood samples from the prospective study were shipped at room temperature or frozen.

Trimming takes 5 bases from V and 8 bases from J, and the germline ends sit 13 bases apart. The CDR3 has 13 amino acids, counting the end cysteine and phenylalanine. Left in the record is the CDR3 DNA by itself, 39 bases read in frame from the first base. Based on the germline V gene, the CDR1 and CDR2 sequences are SNHLY and FYNNEI. Broad study findings and their caveats: How much clinical and demographic metadata was included differed by source and by participant, and the metadata was provided uncurated.

TCRbeta CDR3 regions were amplified from genomic DNA using the immunoSEQ Assay, a bias-controlled multiplex PCR. The original pipeline was this. The number of nucleated cells in each sample was estimated from the amplification of reference gene primers within the assay. To quantify the absolute abundance of each unique TCRbeta CDR3 rearrangement, sequence reads were collapsed and filtered. For each sample, productive Simpson clonality was calculated as the square root of Simpson's diversity index over productive rearrangements. TCRdb stores this immuneACCESS table with in-frame sequences only. Part of the clones is absent; in the studies checked, under half of the shortfall reflects unresolved V genes, and no reason is known for the rest. For V, J and clone size, that table is used; D and trimming come from the DNA. The sample table holds approximately 300,000 clones, of which around 86% were seen once. Together, the top ten hold over 9.5% of the sample.

The sequence derives from a woman aged 18-30 years who had recovered from COVID-19. The material sequenced was PBMCs or T cells enriched from blood (not recorded which). Recombination connected TRBV2 to TRBJ2-1; matching of 6 bases hints at TRBD2 as the D gene. The DNA is TGTGCCAGCAGTAGGGGTAGCGGCGATGAGCAGTTCTTC. This translates into CASSRGSGDEQFF.